This TCR beta chain appears in the sequencing data of a study of T cells in Graves' hyperthyroidism and ophthalmopathy. Background on the study: Peripheral blood was drawn at first diagnosis, prior to all treatment.

The ends lost 7 bases at V and 2 bases at J; junction bases unmatched: 6. The CDR3 covers 13 residues. Per germline, CDR1 DFQATT and CDR2 SNEGSKA (reference sequence). The investigators amplified TCR beta CDR3 regions from RNA transcripts. Using the HTBI primer set, a first-round RT-PCR was run on the TCR CDR3. TCRdb recomputed calls from the multiplex PCR reads with MiXCR, one row per CDR3 protein. The data show 490,000 or so distinct CDR3 sequences, roughly 22% seen once. This clonotype has only a few counts. The source is a woman in her 70s with Graves' ophthalmopathy. The rearrangement joins TRBV20-1 to TRBJ2-7; 9 nucleotides align to TRBD2. What was sequenced was blood. Written as DNA, the CDR3 is TGCAGTGGAGGGGTAGCGGGAGCCTACGAGCAGTACTTC. Translated: CSGGVAGAYEQYF.